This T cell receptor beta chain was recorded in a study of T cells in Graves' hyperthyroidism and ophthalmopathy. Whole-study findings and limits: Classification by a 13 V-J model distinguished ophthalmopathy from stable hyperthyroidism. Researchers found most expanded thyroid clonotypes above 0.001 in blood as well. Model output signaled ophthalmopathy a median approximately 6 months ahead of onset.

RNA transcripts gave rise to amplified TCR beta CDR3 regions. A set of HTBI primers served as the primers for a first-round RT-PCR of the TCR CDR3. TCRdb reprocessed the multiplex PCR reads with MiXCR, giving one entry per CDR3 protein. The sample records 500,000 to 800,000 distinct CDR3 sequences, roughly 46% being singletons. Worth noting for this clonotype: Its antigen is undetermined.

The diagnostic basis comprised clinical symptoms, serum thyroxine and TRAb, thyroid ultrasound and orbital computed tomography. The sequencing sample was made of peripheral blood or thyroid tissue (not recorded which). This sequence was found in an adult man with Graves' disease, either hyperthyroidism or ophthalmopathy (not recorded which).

The CDR3 reads CSSGEGRNTEAFF. CDR3 sequence (DNA): TGCAGCTCGGGGGAGGGAAGAAACACTGAAGCTTTCTTT. The V gene is TRBV29-1, the J gene TRBJ1-1; tentative D call: TRBD1 (5 bases). The V end was cut by 8 bases, the J end by 2 bases, with 15 bases between. CDR1 SQVTM and CDR2 ANQGSEA come from the germline V gene. This CDR3 has 13 amino acids.